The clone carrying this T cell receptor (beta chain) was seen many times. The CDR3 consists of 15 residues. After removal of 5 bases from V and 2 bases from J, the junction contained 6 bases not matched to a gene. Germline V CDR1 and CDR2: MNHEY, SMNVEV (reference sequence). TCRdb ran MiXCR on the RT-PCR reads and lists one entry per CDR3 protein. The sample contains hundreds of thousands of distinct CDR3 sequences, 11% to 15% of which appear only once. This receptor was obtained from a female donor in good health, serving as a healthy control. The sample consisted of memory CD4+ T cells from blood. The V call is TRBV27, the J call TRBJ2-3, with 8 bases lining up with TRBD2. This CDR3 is CASSVIAGNTDTQYF. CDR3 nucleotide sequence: TGTGCCAGCAGTGTAATAGCGGGAAACACAGATACGCAGTATTTT.